This entry lists 5 T cell receptor beta chains sequenced from one sample in a study of T-cell memory formation after mild COVID-19 (dated by TCRdb to the early 2020s). Libraries were built with 5' RACE. These reads were obtained on an Illumina NovaSeq 6000. TCRdb redid the processing of the public reads, applying fastp at Q25 and MiXCR, and retained in-frame beta chains. For every CDR3 protein sequence, its rows merge into one entry that carries the most common genes and DNA. Here the sample has about half a million distinct CDR3 sequences; about 20% occur a single time. Roughly an eighth of the sample is held by the ten biggest clonotypes. Input material: PBMCs or a T cell subset sorted from them (not recorded which). Source of these receptors: an adult woman who had mild COVID-19 (a few samples of this study predate the infection). The sample titles of this study are shuffled in the database, so cell type and time point are left out; the donor was told from shared clones.

Details on this clonotype: This may be a read error, as it is one base from a much larger clone. V and J are TRBV7-9 and TRBJ2-1, with D unresolved. The germline V gene has CDR1 SEHNR and CDR2 FQNEAQ (reference sequence). The V end was cut by 3 bases, the J end by 6 bases, with 3 bases between. The CDR3 is 11 residues long. CDR3 sequence (DNA): TGTGCCAGCAGCTTCTTCAATGAGCAGTTCTTC. Translated, it gives CASSFFNEQFF.

The rearrangement joins TRBV12-3 or TRBV12-4 to TRBJ1-4, with a weak D call TRBD1 (5 bases). The CDR3 spans 15 residues. Between the trimmed V and J ends, which lost 4 bases and 4 bases, there was a span of 13 bases. The DNA of the CDR3 is TGTGCCAGCAGTTATTTCGGGGCGTATAATGAAAAACTGTTTTTT. Amino acids: CASSYFGAYNEKLFF.

This sequence joins TRBV6-2 or TRBV6-3 and TRBJ2-6; D is possibly TRBD1 or TRBD2 (5 bases each). V lost 8 bases, J lost 0 bases, and 11 bases lay in between. Germline V gene sequence: CDR1 MNHEY, CDR2 SVGEGT. CDR3 length equals 15 residues. This CDR3 is CASEGRRSGANVLTF. The DNA of the CDR3 is TGTGCCAGCGAGGGACGGCGCTCTGGGGCCAACGTCCTGACTTTC.

The chain recombines TRBV2 with TRBJ1-5, with a weak D call TRBD1 (6 bases). Germline V gene data show CDR1 as SNHLY and CDR2 as FYNNEI. The CDR3 has 15 amino acids. V shed 6 bases and J shed 3 bases, with 15 bases lying between them. In nucleotides, the CDR3 is TGTGCCAGCAGGAGGCAGTTGGGGGCCAATCAGCCCCAGCATTTT. It is translated as CASRRQLGANQPQHF.

This clonotype has at least ten counts. V is TRBV20-1 and J is TRBJ1-2; 7 positions match TRBD1. J gave up 6 bases and V 3 bases, and 7 bases lay outside the gene matches. The CDR3 covers 13 residues. CDR1 DFQATT and CDR2 SNEGSKA come from the germline V gene (reference sequence). Written as DNA, the CDR3 is TGCAGTGCTAGCGCTGGGACAGCCCATGGCTACACCTTC. It translates to CSASAGTAHGYTF.